The source of this T cell receptor (beta chain) is a study of Tregs in tolerant kidney transplant recipients. Some clones are missing from TCRdb's copy, which holds only in-frame ones; the method was immunoSEQ multiplex PCR. The table lists some 60,000 clones, around 83% of them singletons. Sequencing used CD4+ T cells from blood. This clonotype was sampled from a human donor in good health.

The CDR3 sequence is CASSWDFPTDTQYF. The DNA for the CDR3 is TGTGCCAGCAGTTGGGACTTCCCTACAGATACGCAGTATTTT. The gene calls are TRBV7-9 and TRBJ2-3; a weak D match, TRBD2 (6 bases). This CDR3 is 14 amino acids long. Trimming left V 6 bases short and J 3 bases short, with 13 bases between. CDR1 is SEHNR, CDR2 FQNEAQ, per germline (reference sequence).